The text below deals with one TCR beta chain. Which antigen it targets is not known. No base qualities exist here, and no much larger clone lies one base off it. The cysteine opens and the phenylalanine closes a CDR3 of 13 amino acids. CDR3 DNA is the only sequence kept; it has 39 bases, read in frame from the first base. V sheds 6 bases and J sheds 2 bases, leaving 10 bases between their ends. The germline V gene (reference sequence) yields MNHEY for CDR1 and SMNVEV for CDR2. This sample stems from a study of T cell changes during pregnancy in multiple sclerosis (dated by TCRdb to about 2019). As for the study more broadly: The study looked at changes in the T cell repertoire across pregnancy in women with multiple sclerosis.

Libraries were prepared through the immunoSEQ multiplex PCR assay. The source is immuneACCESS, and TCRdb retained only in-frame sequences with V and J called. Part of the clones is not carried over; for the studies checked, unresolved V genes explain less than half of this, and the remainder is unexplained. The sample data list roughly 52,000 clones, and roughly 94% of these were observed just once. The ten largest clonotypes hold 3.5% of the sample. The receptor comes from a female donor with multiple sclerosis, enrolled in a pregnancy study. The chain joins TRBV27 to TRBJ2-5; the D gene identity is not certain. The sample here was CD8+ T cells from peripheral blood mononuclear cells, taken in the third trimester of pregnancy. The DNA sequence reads TGTGCCAGCAGCCTTACATTACAAGAGACCCAGTACTTC. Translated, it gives CASSLTLQETQYF.